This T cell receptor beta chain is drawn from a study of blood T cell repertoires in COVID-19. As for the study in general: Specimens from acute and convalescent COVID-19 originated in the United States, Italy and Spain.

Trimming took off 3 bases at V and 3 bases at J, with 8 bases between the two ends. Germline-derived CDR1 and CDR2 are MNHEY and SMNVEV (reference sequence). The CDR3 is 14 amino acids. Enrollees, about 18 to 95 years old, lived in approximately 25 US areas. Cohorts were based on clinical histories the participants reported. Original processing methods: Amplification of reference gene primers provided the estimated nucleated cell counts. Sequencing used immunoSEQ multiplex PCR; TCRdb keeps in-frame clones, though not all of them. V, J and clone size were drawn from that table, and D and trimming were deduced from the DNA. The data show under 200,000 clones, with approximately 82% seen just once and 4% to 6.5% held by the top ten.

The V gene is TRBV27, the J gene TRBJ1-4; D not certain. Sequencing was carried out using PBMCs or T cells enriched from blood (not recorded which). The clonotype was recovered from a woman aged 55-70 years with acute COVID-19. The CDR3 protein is CASSFENSNEKLFF. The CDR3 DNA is TGTGCCAGCAGTTTTGAAAACTCTAATGAAAAACTGTTTTTT. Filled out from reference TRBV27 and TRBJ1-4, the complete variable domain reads EAQVTQNPRYLITVTGKKLTVTCSQNMNHEYMSWYRQDPGLGLRQIYYSMNVEVTDKGDVPEGYKVSRKEKRNFPLILESPSPNQTSLYFCASSFENSNEKLFFGSGTQLSVL.